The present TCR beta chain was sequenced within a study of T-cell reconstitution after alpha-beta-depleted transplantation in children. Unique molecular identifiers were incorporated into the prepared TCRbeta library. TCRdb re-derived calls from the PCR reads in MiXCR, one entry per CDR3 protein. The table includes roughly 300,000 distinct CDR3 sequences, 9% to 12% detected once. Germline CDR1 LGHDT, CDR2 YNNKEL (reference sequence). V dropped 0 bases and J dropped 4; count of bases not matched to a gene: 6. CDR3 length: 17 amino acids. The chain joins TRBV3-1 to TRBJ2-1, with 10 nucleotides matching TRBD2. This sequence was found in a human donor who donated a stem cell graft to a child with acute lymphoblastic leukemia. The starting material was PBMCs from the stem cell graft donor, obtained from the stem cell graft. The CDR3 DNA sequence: TGTGCCAGCAGCCAAGAACCGCTAGCGGGAGCTTACAATGAGCAGTTCTTC. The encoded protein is CASSQEPLAGAYNEQFF.